This entry lists 30 T cell receptor beta chains sequenced from one sample in a study of identical twins. TCRdb reprocessed the 5' RACE reads via MiXCR and lists one record per CDR3 protein. The repertoire has about 260,000 distinct CDR3 sequences, 5.5% to 8% of them found once; the top ten carry 3% to 4.5%. This same sample was also taken into another study, of yellow fever vaccine responses in identical twins.

The specimen was memory (CD45RO+) T cells sorted from blood. These receptors were collected from a woman aged 18-30 years in good health.

As regards this clonotype: A read error may explain this, as a much larger clone is one base away. The V call is TRBV20-1, the J call TRBJ2-7; D may be TRBD1 (5 bases). Germline lookup yields CDR1 DFQATT and CDR2 SNEGSKA (reference sequence). The CDR3 contains 12 residues. V was cut by 5 bases and J by 4 bases, with 12 bases left in between. The CDR3 nucleotides read TGCAGTGCTCGGACAAGGGAATACGAGCAGTACTTC. Amino acids: CSARTREYEQYF.

This clonotype was seen more than once but under ten times. The chain is built from TRBV20-1 and TRBJ2-1; D might be TRBD1 (5 bases). The germline V gene has CDR1 DFQATT and CDR2 SNEGSKA (reference sequence). The CDR3 spans 16 residues. V dropped 0 bases and J dropped 5 bases, with 17 bases sitting between them. The CDR3 spells CSARDRRRVYNNEQFF. CDR3 nucleotide sequence: TGCAGTGCTAGAGATCGGCGCAGGGTCTATAACAATGAGCAGTTCTTC.

This clonotype was recorded a few times. The CDR3: CSAFTGTGGSPLHF. The CDR3 DNA reads as TGCAGTGCTTTCACCGGGACAGGGGGTTCACCCCTCCACTTT. The V gene is TRBV20-1, the J gene TRBJ1-6; 11 bases line up with TRBD1. The germline CDR1 and CDR2 sequences are DFQATT and SNEGSKA (reference sequence). After removal of 5 bases from V and 9 bases from J, the junction contained 6 bases not matched to a gene. This CDR3 is built from 14 residues.

The chain carries TRBV18 and TRBJ1-1; tentatively, D is TRBD1 (5 bases). CDR1 is KGHSH, CDR2 LQKENI, per germline. The CDR3 contains 14 residues. Trimming stripped 0 bases from V and 11 bases from J, with 16 bases between. CDR3 amino acids: CASSPPFRAGEAFF. In DNA form, the CDR3 reads TGTGCCAGCTCACCACCATTCAGGGCTGGGGAGGCTTTCTTT.

The chain carries TRBV6-1 and TRBJ2-1; no firm D call. The germline V gene encodes CDR1 MNHNS and CDR2 SASEGT. V shed 4 bases and J shed 1 base, with 11 bases lying between them. This CDR3 is 15 amino acids long. CDR3 sequence reads: CASSASGASYNEQFF. As DNA, the CDR3 is TGTGCCAGCAGTGCCTCCGGAGCGTCCTACAATGAGCAGTTCTTC.

The rearrangement links TRBV14 to TRBJ2-2; no reliable D call. This CDR3 has 16 residues. Per the germline V gene, CDR1 is SGHDN and CDR2 is FVKESK. Trimming cost V 2 bases and J 0 bases, with 10 bases left between them. CDR3 nucleotides: TGTGCCAGCAGCCAACGGCTAGGCCCGAACACCGGGGAGCTGTTTTTT. It specifies CASSQRLGPNTGELFF.

This clonotype was counted only a few times. CDR3 in DNA: TGTGCCAGTAGTATATATGCGGCATCCTACAATGAGCAGTTCTTC. Translating it yields CASSIYAASYNEQFF. V and J are TRBV19 and TRBJ2-1; no firm D call. The CDR3 runs to 15 residues. The V end was cut by 2 bases, the J end by 1 base, with 9 bases between. CDR1 is LNHDA, CDR2 SQIVND, per germline (reference sequence).

The chain joins TRBV20-1 to TRBJ2-5, with 14 bases aligning to TRBD2. CDR1 and CDR2 from the germline V gene are DFQATT and SNEGSKA (reference sequence). V lost 1 base to trimming and J lost 2 bases; unmatched junction nucleotides: 12. The CDR3 totals 19 residues. CDR3 sequence reads: CSARAPFLTSGGEQETQYF. The CDR3 DNA reads TGCAGTGCTAGAGCGCCCTTTCTGACTAGCGGGGGGGAACAAGAGACCCAGTACTTC.

This clonotype was found a few times. The chain joins TRBV3-1 to TRBJ2-5, with 11 positions matching TRBD2. The CDR3 covers 16 residues. V lost 6 bases, J lost 4 bases, and 10 bases stayed unmatched. Germline V lookup: CDR1 LGHDT, CDR2 YNNKEL (reference sequence). CDR3 in amino acids: CASRPTSGSFRETQYF. The CDR3 bases are TGTGCCAGCAGGCCCACTAGCGGGAGTTTTCGAGAGACCCAGTACTTC.

This sequence joins TRBV5-5 and TRBJ1-2; D may be TRBD1 (5 bases). V was clipped by 0 bases and J by 8 bases, with 11 bases between them. The CDR3 contains 13 residues. Germline CDR1 and CDR2: SGHKS and YYEKEE (reference sequence). This CDR3 is CASSLDSGDGYTF. The CDR3 nucleotides read TGTGCCAGCAGCTTGGATTCTGGGGACGGCTACACCTTC.

V and J are TRBV18 and TRBJ2-5, with 7 bases that match TRBD2. This CDR3 comprises 15 residues. Germline lookup yields CDR1 KGHSH and CDR2 LQKENI. After removal of 4 bases from V and 3 bases from J, the junction contained 8 bases not matched to a gene. This CDR3 reads CASSLFSGRKETQYF. CDR3 nucleotide sequence: TGTGCCAGCTCACTTTTTAGCGGGCGTAAAGAGACCCAGTACTTC.

The chain joins TRBV7-2 to TRBJ2-7; 8 bases align to TRBD1. The germline CDR1 and CDR2 sequences are SGHTA and FQGNSA. This CDR3 spans 16 amino acids. V was clipped by 5 bases and J by 6 bases; unmatched bases: 15. In DNA form, the CDR3 reads TGTGCCAGCAGCACCCGGACAGGGTTCCCCCTCAGCGAGCAGTACTTC. Translating gives CASSTRTGFPLSEQYF.

The table lists this clonotype with a few counts. This sequence joins TRBV12-3 or TRBV12-4 and TRBJ1-4; D not certain. V lost 5 bases and J 7 bases, leaving 5 bases between the germline ends. This CDR3 has 11 amino acids. The CDR3 coding sequence is TGTGCCAGCAGTGTCGGTGAAAAACTGTTTTTT. This sequence encodes CASSVGEKLFF.

J is TRBJ1-1 and V is TRBV20-1; 10 bases fit TRBD1. The CDR3 loop spans 14 amino acids. Trimming at V came to 5 bases and at J to 1 base, leaving 4 bases not matched to a gene. Per the germline V gene, CDR1 is DFQATT and CDR2 is SNEGSKA (reference sequence). The CDR3 loop reads CSARQGAGNTEAFF. CDR3 bases: TGCAGTGCTCGACAGGGGGCCGGGAACACTGAAGCTTTCTTT.

The chain carries TRBV19 and TRBJ2-3, with D possibly matching TRBD1 (6 bases). This CDR3 has 15 amino acids. V lost 3 bases, J lost 2 bases, and 12 bases lay in between. Germline CDR1 reads LNHDA; CDR2 reads SQIVND (reference sequence). The CDR3 nucleotides are TGTGCCAGTAGTATGGTTACAGGGCACACAGATACGCAGTATTTT. Residues: CASSMVTGHTDTQYF.

The rearrangement joins TRBV7-2 to TRBJ2-1; 12 bases line up with TRBD2. Germline V gene sequence: CDR1 SGHTA, CDR2 FQGNSA. V was clipped by 6 bases and J by 5 bases; unmatched bases: 5. This CDR3 has 15 amino acids. CDR3 amino acids: CASSRGLAGNNEQFF. CDR3 DNA sequence: TGTGCCAGCAGTCGAGGACTAGCGGGAAACAATGAGCAGTTCTTC.

V usage is TRBV2 and J usage is TRBJ2-5; TRBD2 matches at 10 bases. Germline V gives CDR1 SNHLY, CDR2 FYNNEI. This CDR3 has 14 amino acids. Germline trimming cut 5 bases from V and 6 bases from J; bases unmatched to any gene: 6. The CDR3 sequence: CASSLKREGQTQYF. The CDR3 DNA reads as TGTGCCAGCAGTCTCAAGCGGGAGGGTCAGACCCAGTACTTC.

Many counts were recorded for this clonotype. V gene TRBV20-1 combines with J gene TRBJ1-6, with 8 bases identical to TRBD1. Germline-derived CDR1 and CDR2 are DFQATT and SNEGSKA (reference sequence). The CDR3 covers 15 residues. V shed 6 bases and J 7 bases; nucleotides not matched to a gene: 11. The CDR3 bases are TGCAGTGCCACTGACAGGGGAAGTGGGAATTCACCCCTCCACTTT. It encodes CSATDRGSGNSPLHF.

The chain couples TRBV5-6 to TRBJ2-5, with D possibly being TRBD1 (7 bases). The CDR3 sequence is 16 residues long. V lost 4 bases, J lost 4 bases, and 20 bases lay in between. Germline CDR1 and CDR2: SGHDT and YYEEEE. CDR3 DNA sequence: TGTGCCAGCAGCCAGGGGGATTGGGGGGACGGAGAGACCCAGTACTTC. Protein: CASSQGDWGDGETQYF.

This clonotype was detected many times. This chain links TRBV12-3 or TRBV12-4 with TRBJ2-1, with D maybe TRBD2 (5 bases). The CDR3 is made up of 13 amino acids. The ends were cut back, 6 bases at V and 8 bases at J, with 14 bases in the middle. CDR3 amino acids: CASRSYLAYEQFF. CDR3 bases: TGTGCCAGCAGATCTTATCTAGCCTATGAGCAGTTCTTC.

This clonotype was counted ten times or more. J is TRBJ2-5 and V is TRBV5-1; D is possibly TRBD1 (6 bases). Germline CDR1 is SGHRS and CDR2 is YFSETQ. V lost 2 bases to trimming and J lost 3 bases, with 8 bases between them. The CDR3 is 13 residues long. The CDR3 DNA is TGCGCCAGCAGCTTACAGGGTAAAGAGACCCAGTACTTC. As protein: CASSLQGKETQYF.

There are a few counts of this clonotype. This sequence joins TRBV3-1 and TRBJ2-1; a possible D gene is TRBD2 (6 bases). Trimming removed 4 bases from V and 3 bases from J, with 16 bases in between. Germline V CDR1 and CDR2: LGHDT, YNNKEL (reference sequence). This CDR3 has 16 amino acids. The DNA of the CDR3 is TGTGCCAGCAGCCTAAACATAGGGACTTTCTACAATGAGCAGTTCTTC. Translating it yields CASSLNIGTFYNEQFF.

This clonotype was observed a few times. V and J are TRBV6-5 and TRBJ1-5, with D unclear. Germline assignment: CDR1 MNHEY and CDR2 SVGAGI. The CDR3 sequence is 13 residues long. Between the trimmed V and J ends, which lost 2 bases and 9 bases, there was a span of 11 bases. The CDR3 loop is CASSYDFWAPQHF. The CDR3 nucleotides read TGTGCCAGCAGTTACGACTTTTGGGCGCCCCAGCATTTT.

This clonotype was counted only a few times. This chain uses TRBV20-1 with TRBJ2-7; unclear D gene. CDR3 length: 12 amino acids. Trimming removed 2 bases from V and 5 bases from J, with 10 bases in between. Germline V CDR1 and CDR2: DFQATT, SNEGSKA (reference sequence). Here the CDR3 reads CSARSGPNEQYV. CDR3 in DNA: TGCAGTGCTAGATCTGGACCGAACGAGCAGTACGTC.

This clonotype was counted at least ten times. This chain links TRBV7-9 with TRBJ2-7; TRBD1 aligns across 7 bases. The germline V gene encodes CDR1 SEHNR and CDR2 FQNEAQ (reference sequence). The CDR3 runs to 12 residues. V trimming: 8 bases; J trimming: 7 bases; junction bases outside the gene matches: 8. The CDR3 DNA reads as TGTGCCAGCGAAGACAGGGCAGGGGAGCAGTACTTC. It specifies CASEDRAGEQYF.

The chain uses TRBV6-1 and TRBJ2-4; maybe TRBD1 (6 bases). Germline-derived CDR1 and CDR2 are MNHNS and SASEGT. This CDR3 has 13 residues. V was trimmed by 6 bases and J by 7 bases, leaving 13 bases between them. The CDR3 region has the DNA TGTGCCAGCAGACCCCAGGGGTTGAACATTCAGTACTTC. Residues: CASRPQGLNIQYF.

The chain is built from TRBV5-1 and TRBJ2-1; D is tentatively TRBD1 or TRBD2 (6 bases each). The CDR3 spans 15 residues. V was clipped by 4 bases and J by 4 bases, with 15 bases between them. Germline V gene lookup returns CDR1 SGHRS and CDR2 YFSETQ. The CDR3 coding sequence is TGCGCCAGCAGCCCGGGGGCACAATCATACAATGAGCAGTTCTTC. It codes for CASSPGAQSYNEQFF.

The sample holds many counts of this clonotype. The chain uses TRBV20-1 and TRBJ2-3; D is possibly TRBD1 or TRBD2 (5 bases each). The V and J ends lost 0 bases and 3 bases respectively, with 16 bases between them. The CDR3 is 16 residues long. Germline CDR1 is DFQATT and CDR2 is SNEGSKA (reference sequence). The CDR3 protein is CSARDQLGVQTDTQYF. The CDR3 DNA follows: TGCAGTGCTAGAGATCAGTTGGGGGTCCAAACAGATACGCAGTATTTT.

A few counts support this clonotype. This chain links TRBV6-1 with TRBJ1-1; possible D gene TRBD1, 5 bases. Germline CDR1 is MNHNS and CDR2 is SASEGT. CDR3 length equals 13 residues. The V and J ends lost 4 bases and 4 bases respectively, with 10 bases between them. As DNA, the CDR3 is TGTGCCAGCAGTGCGGTCGGGGGCACTGAAGCTTTCTTT. Its protein product is CASSAVGGTEAFF.

This clonotype showed up just a few times. The chain is built from TRBV6-1 and TRBJ1-2; D is ambiguous. Looked up from germline, CDR1 is MNHNS and CDR2 is SASEGT. This CDR3 contains 13 residues. The V end was cut by 6 bases, the J end by 8 bases, with 16 bases between. CDR3 coding DNA: TGTGCCAGCAGCCCATCGGATTACTTGGGCTACACCTTC. This translates into CASSPSDYLGYTF.